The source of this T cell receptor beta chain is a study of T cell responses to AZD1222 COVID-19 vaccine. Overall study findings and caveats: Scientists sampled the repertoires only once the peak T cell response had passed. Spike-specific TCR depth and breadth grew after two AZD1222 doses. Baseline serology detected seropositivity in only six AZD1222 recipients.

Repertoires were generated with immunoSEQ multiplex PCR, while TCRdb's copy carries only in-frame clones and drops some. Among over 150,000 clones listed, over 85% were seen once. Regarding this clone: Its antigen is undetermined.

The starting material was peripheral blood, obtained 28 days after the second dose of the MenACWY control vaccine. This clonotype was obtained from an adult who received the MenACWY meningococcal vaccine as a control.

As DNA, the CDR3 is TGCAGTGCTAGTTCCAGGGGAGCTGGCTACACCTTC. Its protein product is CSASSRGAGYTF. The chain links TRBV20-1 to TRBJ1-2; D is possibly TRBD1 (6 bases). The length of the CDR3 is 12 residues. Germline V gene lookup returns CDR1 DFQATT and CDR2 SNEGSKA (reference sequence). Trimming removed 3 bases from V and 7 bases from J, with 12 bases in between.